This T cell receptor beta chain was sequenced for a study of T cells in Graves' hyperthyroidism and ophthalmopathy. Template material for amplifying TCR beta CDR3 regions consisted of RNA transcripts. A first-round RT-PCR of the TCR CDR3 used the HTBI primer set. A single record per CDR3 protein comes from TCRdb applying MiXCR to the multiplex PCR reads. The sample gives 340,000 or so distinct CDR3 sequences, over 15% of which show up once; roughly a third is in the top ten. The ends were cut back, 0 bases at V and 5 bases at J, with 3 bases in the middle. CDR3 length: 11 amino acids. CDR1 and CDR2 from the germline V gene are SGHRS and YFSETQ. This clonotype has ten or more counts.

The clonotype comes from a man between 25 and 39 years old with Graves' hyperthyroidism. The material sequenced was blood. The rearrangement uses TRBV5-1 and TRBJ2-7; no definite D call. DNA for the CDR3: TGCGCCAGCAGCTTGGCGGACGAGCAGTACTTC. This encodes CASSLADEQYF.